The clone carrying this TCR beta chain was counted between two and nine times. Its specificity is unknown. The record originates from a study of cytomegalovirus exposure and HLA in healthy donors. Study-wide background: T cells numbering around 200 million yielded 100 million to 120 million unique TCR beta sequences in an earlier analysis. Genotyping showed about 80% of approximately 430 donors falling in the Caucasian-associated ancestry cluster. Study-wide points: In a later analysis, donors in an Asian-associated ancestry cluster reportedly had fewer N-insertions in productive TCRs than the cohort mean.

V was clipped by 4 bases and J by 1 base; unmatched bases: 8. Germline CDR1 reads SGDLS; CDR2 reads YYNGEE. The CDR3 is 18 amino acids. Researchers ran the PCR with 60 Vbeta and 13 Jbeta primers. Sequencing was performed with immunoSEQ multiplex PCR; in TCRdb, only in-frame clones are kept and a portion is missing. Seen here are tens of thousands of clones, more than 70% observed once, and the top ten hold around 27%. Donors in the study were healthy people who gave bone marrow. The TCR sequence derives from a man aged 50 or older in good health and CMV-seropositive. The sequenced material came from PBMCs. This sequence joins TRBV9 and TRBJ2-6; TRBD2 matches 10 bases. The CDR3 DNA follows: TGTGCCAGCAGCACTCCTAGCGGGAGTGGGTCTGGGGCCAACGTCCTGACTTTC. Amino acid sequence: CASSTPSGSGSGANVLTF.